This T cell receptor (beta chain) comes out of a study of blood T cell repertoires in COVID-19. On the study more broadly: Whether acute or convalescent, the COVID-19 samples came from the United States, Italy and Spain. T cells, B-cell-depleted T cells, or PBMCs supplied cDNA or gDNA.

Researchers sorted participants into cohorts using their self-reported clinical history. The V segment lost 3 bases and the J segment 10 bases; nucleotides outside the gene matches: 6. The germline V gene has CDR1 KGHDR and CDR2 SFDVKD. The CDR3 totals 14 residues. Sequencing was performed with immunoSEQ multiplex PCR; in TCRdb, only in-frame clones are kept and a portion is missing. The sample records 270,000 or so clones, approximately 88% being singletons. To note about this clone: This CDR3 is also generated by other DNA sequences in the sample.

This chain uses TRBV24-1 with TRBJ2-1; TRBD2 matches at 9 bases. This receptor was identified in a woman aged 40-49 years with acute COVID-19. Sequenced sample: PBMCs or T cells enriched from blood (not recorded which). The CDR3 here is CATSDPGLAVEQFF. In DNA, the CDR3 is TGTGCCACCAGTGATCCGGGACTAGCTGTGGAGCAGTTCTTC.